The subject of this entry is one T cell receptor beta chain. Its antigen is still unknown. Some clones are missing from TCRdb's copy, which holds only in-frame ones; the method was immunoSEQ multiplex PCR. The profile covers 75,000 to 100,000 clones, with 85% to 95% appearing a single time and roughly 13% taken by the ten largest. This sample was taken from a study of T cell responses to AZD1222 COVID-19 vaccine. The study, taken as a whole, reports: Rises in breadth and depth of Spike-specific TCRs came after two AZD1222 doses. CD4 TCRs linked to vaccination spanned spike, dominating at 160-218 and 743-854. Clonal diversity may have been underestimated, and the donors were mostly white British, with more females than males.

Germline CDR1 is MDHEN and CDR2 is SYDVKM. Trimming pared 8 bases from V and 9 bases from J, leaving 17 bases between. This CDR3 is built from 14 residues. The source material was peripheral blood, sampled on day 0 of AZD1222 vaccination. The clonotype comes from an adult in good health. The genes are TRBV28 and TRBJ1-6, with D maybe TRBD1 (6 bases). This chain's CDR3 is CASSPGGLGSPLHF. Written as DNA, the CDR3 is TGTGCCAGCTCCCCTGGGGGGCTTGGTTCACCCCTCCACTTT. The whole variable domain, filled in from reference TRBV28 and TRBJ1-6, reads DVKVTQSSRYLVKRTGEKVFLECVQDMDHENMFWYRQDPGLGLRLIYFSYDVKMKEKGDIPEGYSVSREKKERFSLILESASTNQTSMYLCASSPGGLGSPLHFGNGTRLTVT.